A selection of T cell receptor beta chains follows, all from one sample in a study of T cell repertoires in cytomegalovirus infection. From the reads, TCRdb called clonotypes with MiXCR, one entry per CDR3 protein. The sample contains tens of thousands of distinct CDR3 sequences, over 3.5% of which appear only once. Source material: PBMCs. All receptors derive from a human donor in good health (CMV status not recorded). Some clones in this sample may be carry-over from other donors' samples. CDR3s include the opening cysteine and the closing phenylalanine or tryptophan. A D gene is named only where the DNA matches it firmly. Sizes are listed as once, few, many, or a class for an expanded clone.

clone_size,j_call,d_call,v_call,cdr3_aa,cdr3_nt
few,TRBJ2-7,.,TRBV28,CASSFPGLTYEQYF,TGTGCCAGCAGTTTTCCCGGGTTGACATACGAGCAGTACTTC
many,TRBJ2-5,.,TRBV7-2,CASSFHREETQYF,TGTGCCAGCAGCTTTCACCGGGAAGAGACCCAGTACTTC
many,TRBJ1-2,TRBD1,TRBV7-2,CASIPDRGRTNYGYTF,TGTGCCAGCATTCCGGACAGGGGGAGGACCAACTATGGCTACACCTTC
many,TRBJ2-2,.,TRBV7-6,CASSLLAGAKFGELFF,TGTGCCAGCAGCTTACTGGCGGGGGCCAAATTCGGGGAGCTGTTTTTT
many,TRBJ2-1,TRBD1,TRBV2,CASSRDREPYNEQFF,TGTGCCAGCAGCCGCGACAGGGAACCCTACAATGAGCAGTTCTTC
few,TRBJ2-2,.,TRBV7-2,CASSLETRNTGELFF,TGTGCCAGCAGCTTAGAGACTCGGAACACCGGGGAGCTGTTTTTT
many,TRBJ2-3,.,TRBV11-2,CASSLRPLAGDTQYF,TGTGCCAGCAGCTTAAGGCCGCTAGCTGGAGATACGCAGTATTTT
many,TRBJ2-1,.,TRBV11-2,CASSLGRLGEQFF,TGTGCCAGCAGCTTAGGGCGATTAGGTGAGCAGTTCTTC
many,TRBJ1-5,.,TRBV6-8,CASSSSTGPNSNQPQHF,TGTGCCAGCAGTTCCTCCACCGGGCCCAATAGCAATCAGCCCCAGCATTTT
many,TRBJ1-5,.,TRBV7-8,CASSLGVGGNQPQHF,TGTGCCAGCAGCTTAGGGGTGGGGGGAAATCAGCCCCAGCATTTT
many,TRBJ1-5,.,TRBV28,CASSLFGSNQPQHF,TGTGCCAGCAGTTTGTTTGGTAGCAATCAGCCCCAGCATTTT
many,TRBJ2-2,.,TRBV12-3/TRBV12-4,CASTVGPGELFF,TGTGCCAGCACAGTCGGTCCCGGGGAGCTGTTTTTT
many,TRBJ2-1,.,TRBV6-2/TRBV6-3,CASSRGGTQGGQFF,TGTGCCAGCAGTCGCGGGGGTACACAGGGGGGGCAGTTCTTC
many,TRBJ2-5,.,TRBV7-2,CASSSLVQETQYF,TGTGCCAGCAGCTCCCTGGTCCAAGAGACCCAGTACTTC
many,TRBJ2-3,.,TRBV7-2,CASSLGGHSSTDTQYF,TGTGCCAGCAGCTTAGGGGGCCACTCTTCCACAGATACGCAGTATTTT
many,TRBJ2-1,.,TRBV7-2,CASSRQTGDEQFF,TGTGCCAGCAGCCGACAGACCGGGGATGAGCAGTTCTTC
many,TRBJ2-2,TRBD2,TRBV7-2,CASSSHSWTSGRRWSTGELFF,TGTGCCAGCAGCTCACACTCTTGGACTAGCGGGAGAAGGTGGAGCACCGGGGAGCTGTTTTTT
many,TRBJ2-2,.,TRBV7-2,CASSFSRRVGGELFF,TGTGCCAGCAGCTTCTCACGACGGGTGGGCGGGGAGCTGTTTTTT
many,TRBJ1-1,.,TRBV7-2,CASSSGTVNTEAFF,TGTGCCAGCAGCTCCGGGACGGTGAACACTGAAGCTTTCTTT
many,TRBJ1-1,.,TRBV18,CASSPVHPNTEAFF,TGTGCCAGCTCACCAGTACACCCGAACACTGAAGCTTTCTTT
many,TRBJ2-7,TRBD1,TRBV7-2,CASSPLVGQGAYEQYF,TGTGCCAGCAGCCCGTTAGTGGGACAGGGGGCTTACGAGCAGTACTTC
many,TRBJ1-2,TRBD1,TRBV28,CASSERGGTGIGYTF,TGTGCCAGCAGTGAAAGGGGGGGGACAGGGATCGGCTACACCTTC
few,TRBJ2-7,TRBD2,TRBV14,CASSNYRWLAGVFDEQYF,TGTGCCAGCAGTAATTATAGGTGGCTAGCGGGAGTTTTTGACGAGCAGTACTTC
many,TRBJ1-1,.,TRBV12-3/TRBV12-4,CASTHPGITEAFF,TGTGCCAGCACTCACCCGGGGATCACTGAAGCTTTCTTT
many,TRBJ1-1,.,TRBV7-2,CASSPPPIDTEAFF,TGTGCCAGCAGCCCGCCCCCTATAGACACTGAAGCTTTCTTT